This TCR beta chain was sequenced during a study of human T cells and chemical hapten exposure. Overall study context: Patches with 0.01% DPC went on the upper back, and the tests were read at 6 days. Study-level points and caveats: The study found expanded TCRs formed significantly more large CDR3 similarity clusters than controls.

Looked up from germline, CDR1 is SNHLY and CDR2 is FYNNEI. Trimming pared 7 bases from V and 2 bases from J, leaving 21 bases between. This CDR3 comprises 17 residues. As for this clonotype: Its antigen remains unidentified.

Time point reported: patch test 1, 2 weeks after DPC sensitization. Stated treatment: therapeutic diphenylcyclopropenone sensitization with weekly scalp DPC. TCRdb used MiXCR to reprocess the RACE reads, holding one entry per CDR3 protein. Found here are about 57,000 distinct CDR3 sequences, about 9% of them singletons; the top ten hold 13%. This clonotype was obtained from a woman aged 40 to 50 with alopecia areata. Some clones in this sample may be carry-over from other donors' samples. The rearrangement joins TRBV2 to TRBJ1-5; a weak D match, TRBD1 (6 bases). Sample: whole blood, taken in connection with sensitization to the hapten diphenylcyclopropenone (DPC). CDR3 DNA: TGTGCCAGCACGAGGGCCAGAGTGAACAGGGGCAATCAGCCCCAGCATTTT. This gives the protein CASTRARVNRGNQPQHF.